This record looks at one T cell receptor (beta chain) sequence and its context. What it recognizes is unknown. The sample is drawn from a study of cytomegalovirus exposure and HLA in healthy donors. In the study overall: Among about 179 million T cells, an earlier analysis found 120 million or so unique TCR beta sequences. Whole-study findings and limits: Being productive about 90% or about 30% of the time was typical of most TCR beta V segments in an earlier analysis. The authors later found HLA-associated TCR beta chains more clonally expanded than equally common others. Several V segments, TRBV6-2 and TRBV6-3 among them, could not be told apart and were dropped.

The germline V gene encodes CDR1 LNHDA and CDR2 SQIVND (reference sequence). The CDR3 spans 14 residues. V was clipped by 10 bases and J by 3 bases; unmatched bases: 7. PCR primers comprised 60 Vbeta and 13 Jbeta primers. Only in-frame clones appear in the TCRdb table, and some are missing; sequencing was by immunoSEQ multiplex PCR. The repertoire consists of roughly 100,000 clones, with around 63% occurring once and the leading ten covering 4% to 5.5%. This TCR derives from a human donor in good health. What was sequenced was PBMCs. The chain recombines TRBV19 with TRBJ1-5; 9 bases match TRBD1. Here the CDR3 reads CATWDRADNQPQHF. The CDR3 bases are TGTGCCACCTGGGACAGGGCTGACAATCAGCCCCAGCATTTT. Together with reference TRBV19 and TRBJ1-5, the CDR3 gives the full variable domain: DGGITQSPKYLFRKEGQNVTLSCEQNLNHDAMYWYRQDPGQGLRLIYYSQIVNDFQKGDIAEGYSVSREKKESFPLTVTSAQKNPTAFYLCATWDRADNQPQHFGDGTRLSIL.